These T cell receptor beta chains were read from a single sample in a study of blood T cell repertoires in COVID-19. Clones were sequenced by immunoSEQ multiplex PCR, and TCRdb holds only the in-frame ones, with some missing. The sample comprises just over 250,000 clones, about 89% of which are singletons, and about 9.8% rests with the top ten. The source material was peripheral blood. The receptors shown here come from a middle-aged man who had recovered from COVID-19. The CDR3 runs from the conserved cysteine through the conserved F or W.

V,CDR3
TRBV19,CASRDRGLGEKLFF
TRBV5-1,CASSMRDYGADTQYF
TRBV20-1,CSASRDWTGTYEQYF
TRBV2,CASSDPRLVLQDTQYF
TRBV7-9,CASSFAGGTEAFF
TRBV27,CASSLSYTPNTEAFF
TRBV6-2/TRBV6-3,CASSYSGTGASGNTIYF
TRBV21-1,CASSNRDREIGQYF
TRBV10-3,CAISEGGLAGVKNEQFF
TRBV2,CASSSTGSGYEQYF
TRBV7-9,CASSQGDVEQYF
TRBV15,CATSSLGARNTGELFF
TRBV25-1,CASSGSGLTSPLHF
TRBV5-1,CASSPEGTGGGTEAFF
TRBV3-1/TRBV3-2,CASSQEVDRENDTGELFF
TRBV7-8,CASSPKGGALSSYEQYF
TRBV6-5,CASSSRQPHKVAQYF
TRBV5-1,CASSLERTGVKNEQFF
TRBV10-3,CAASPAGGGYYEQYF
TRBV7-2,CASSLVGLTEAFF
TRBV30,CAWRKGAGTYEQYF
TRBV10-3,CAIRAAMTRIDIQYF
TRBV12-5,CASGGGSFNEKLFF
TRBV7-2,CASSLAAGGTSTVNEQFF
TRBV3-1/TRBV3-2,CASSQGGGGHEQYF
TRBV20-1,CSASVTITQETQYF
TRBV7-2,CASSQESQTNEQFF
TRBV15,CATSRDLGVITEAFF
TRBV9,CASSVAGTGIGEQYF
TRBV7-2,CASSSPPGQNPYGYTF
TRBV4-1,CASSPKIQNGYTF
TRBV2,CASRAGLAVRYEQYF
TRBV19,CASSTPQGAYSNQPQHF
TRBV3-1/TRBV3-2,CASSQDSRTGSTDTQYF
TRBV18,CASSPRLVWGMVEQFF
TRBV29-1,CSVDPTGGGGYTF
TRBV4-2,CASSQAVSGGRAGYEQFF
TRBV6-5,CASSYPGRDYGYTF
TRBV5-1,CASSLAGNSNQPQHF
TRBV10-3,CATSTDFYGYTF
TRBV6-5,CASSSGTADGKLFF
TRBV18,CASSWRDQETQYF
TRBV27,CASSFLRVGENEQFF
TRBV6-5,CASSYHRANSPLHF
TRBV6-5,CASRKEGGVTGELFF
TRBV7-6,CASRKRDDTGELFF
TRBV10-2,CASSDGGGRQPQHF
TRBV10-2,CASSPTGNEKLFF